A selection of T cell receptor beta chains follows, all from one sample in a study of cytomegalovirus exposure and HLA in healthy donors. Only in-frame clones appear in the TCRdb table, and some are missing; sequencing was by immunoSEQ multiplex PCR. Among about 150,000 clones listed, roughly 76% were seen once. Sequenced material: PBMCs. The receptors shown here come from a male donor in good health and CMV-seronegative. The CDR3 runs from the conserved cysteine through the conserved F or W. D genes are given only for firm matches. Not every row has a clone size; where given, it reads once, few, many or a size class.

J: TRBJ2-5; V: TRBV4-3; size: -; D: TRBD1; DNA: TGCGCCAGCAGCCAACTACAGGGGGTAACAGAGACCCAGTACTTC; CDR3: CASSQLQGVTETQYF
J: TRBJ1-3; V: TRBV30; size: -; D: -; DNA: TGTGCCTGGAGTGTTCCCCGGTACTCTGGAAACACCATATATTTT; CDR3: CAWSVPRYSGNTIYF
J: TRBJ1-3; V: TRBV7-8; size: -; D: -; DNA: TGTGCCAGCAGCCCCCGGGGGGGCCGCTCTGGAAACACCATATATTTT; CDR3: CASSPRGGRSGNTIYF
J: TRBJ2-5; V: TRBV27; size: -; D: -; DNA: TGTGCCAGCAGTGCGGGGGCGTCGAGCGAGACCCAGTACTTC; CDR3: CASSAGASSETQYF
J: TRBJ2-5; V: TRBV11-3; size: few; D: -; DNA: TGTGCCAGCAGCCCAACCAGGGAAGAGACCCAGTACTTC; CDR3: CASSPTREETQYF
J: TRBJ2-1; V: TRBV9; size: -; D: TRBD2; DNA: TGTGCCAGCAGCGTAGTAGGTAGCGGGGGGCGGGGTGAGCAGTTCTTC; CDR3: CASSVVGSGGRGEQFF
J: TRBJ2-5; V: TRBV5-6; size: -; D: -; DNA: TGTGCCAGCTCGGACAGCCAATTTCAAGAGACCCAGTACTTC; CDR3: CASSDSQFQETQYF
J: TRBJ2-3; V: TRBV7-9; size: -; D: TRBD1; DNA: TGTTCCAGCAGCTCGAGGGCAGGGGGCCCAGATACGCAGTATTTT; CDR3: CSSSSRAGGPDTQYF
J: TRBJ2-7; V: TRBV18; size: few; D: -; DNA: TGTGCCAGCTCACCAAAGTTGGAGGGGCGAACCTACGAGCAGTACTTC; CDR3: CASSPKLEGRTYEQYF
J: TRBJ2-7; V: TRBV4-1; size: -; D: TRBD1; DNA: TGCGCCAGTCGACAGGGCTACGAGCAGTACTTC; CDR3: CASRQGYEQYF
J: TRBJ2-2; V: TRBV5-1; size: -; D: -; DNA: TGCGCCAGCAGTCCTCGACGGGGAGTAAACACCGGGGAGCTGTTTTTT; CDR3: CASSPRRGVNTGELFF
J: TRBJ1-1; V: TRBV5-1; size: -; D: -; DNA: TGCGCCAGCAGCCCAACCGGGGACACTGAAGCTTTCTTT; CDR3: CASSPTGDTEAFF
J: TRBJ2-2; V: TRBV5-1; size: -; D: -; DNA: TGCGCCAGCAGCTTAAACAGGAGAACCGGGGAGCTGTTTTTT; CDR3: CASSLNRRTGELFF
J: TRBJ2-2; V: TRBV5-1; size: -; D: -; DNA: TGCGCCAGCAGTTGGCAGGCGAACACCGGGGAGCTGTTTTTT; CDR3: CASSWQANTGELFF
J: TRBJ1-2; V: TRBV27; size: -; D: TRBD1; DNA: TGTGCCAGCAGTCCGACAGGGGGTCGACAATATGGCTACACCTTC; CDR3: CASSPTGGRQYGYTF
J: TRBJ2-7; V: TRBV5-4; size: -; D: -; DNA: TGTGCCAGCGGAAGACTGACGTCTAGTACCTACGAGCAGTACTTC; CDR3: CASGRLTSSTYEQYF
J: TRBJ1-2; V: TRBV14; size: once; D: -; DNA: TGTGCCAGCAGCCGACCCGGCACAGGTGGATATGGCTACACCTTC; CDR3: CASSRPGTGGYGYTF
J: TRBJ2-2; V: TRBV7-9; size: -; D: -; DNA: TGTGCCAGCAGCTTATCTACGTCCGGGGAGCTGTTTTTT; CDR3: CASSLSTSGELFF
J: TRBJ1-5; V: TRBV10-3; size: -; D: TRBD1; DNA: TGTGCCATCAGTAATGGGACAGGTTCCAATCAGCCCCAGCATTTT; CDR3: CAISNGTGSNQPQHF
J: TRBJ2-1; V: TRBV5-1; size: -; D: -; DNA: TGCGCCAGCAGCTTGGACAGCGGGCAGTTCTTC; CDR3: CASSLDSGQFF